Presented here are 2 T cell receptor beta chains from one specimen sequenced in a study of cytotoxic CD8 clonotypes in ibrutinib-treated CLL. Sequenced by immunoSEQ multiplex PCR; TCRdb stores in-frame clones only, minus some. The sample yields 150,000 to 250,000 clones, over 60% seen once. The sample in question was PBMCs, obtained after 24 months of ibrutinib treatment. The receptors were sampled from a human donor with chronic lymphocytic leukemia.

This clone has a handful of counts. V gene TRBV2 combines with J gene TRBJ2-1, with a possible D match to TRBD1 (6 bases). The CDR3 runs 10 residues. V shed 10 bases and J shed 6 bases, with 7 bases lying between them. Germline V gene sequence: CDR1 SNHLY, CDR2 FYNNEI. The CDR3 protein is CATRGNEQFF. CDR3 coding DNA: TGTGCCACCAGGGGCAATGAGCAGTTCTTC.

This clone came up a few times. V and J are TRBV5-1 and TRBJ2-7, with a possible D match to TRBD2 (7 bases). Deletions cut 1 base from V and 2 bases from J, with 13 bases between. This CDR3 contains 15 residues. Germline CDR1 SGHRS, CDR2 YFSETQ. CDR3 DNA sequence: TGCGCCAGCAGCTTGTCGGAGGGGGGGACCTACGAGCAGTACTTC. The encoded protein is CASSLSEGGTYEQYF.